These 7 T cell receptor beta chains originate from one sample sequenced in a study of blood T cell repertoires in COVID-19. Data came from immunoSEQ multiplex PCR; TCRdb stores just in-frame clones and leaves some out. The sample has 150,000 to 200,000 clones, 80% to 90% seen once. The material sequenced was peripheral blood. The receptor set was obtained from an elderly woman with acute or convalescent COVID-19.

The chain recombines TRBV28 with TRBJ1-1; D is perhaps TRBD1 (5 bases). The germline V gene encodes CDR1 MDHEN and CDR2 SYDVKM. V lost 5 bases and J lost 8, with 9 bases in between. The CDR3 runs to 11 residues. The CDR3: CASSPQVEAFF. The CDR3, as DNA: TGTGCCAGCAGTCCACAGGTAGAAGCTTTCTTT.

V gene TRBV5-6 combines with J gene TRBJ2-1; the match to TRBD1 covers 10 bases. Germline loops: CDR1 SGHDT, CDR2 YYEEEE. The CDR3 length is 14 residues. Unmatched junction bases numbered 1, after V lost 0 bases and J lost 7 bases. The chain's CDR3 is CASSLGDRGNEQFF. CDR3 coding DNA: TGTGCCAGCAGCTTGGGGGACAGGGGAAATGAGCAGTTCTTC.

This rearrangement joins TRBV27 to TRBJ1-2; possible D gene TRBD1, 5 bases. Germline-derived CDR1 and CDR2 are MNHEY and SMNVEV (reference sequence). This CDR3 is 13 amino acids long. V lost 6 bases and J 7 bases, leaving 15 bases between the germline ends. CDR3 in amino acids: CASSPKGQGGYTF. Here the CDR3 DNA reads TGTGCCAGCAGCCCTAAGGGGCAGGGTGGCTACACCTTC.

Only a few counts were recorded for this clone. The genes are TRBV15 and TRBJ2-5; the D gene is possibly TRBD2 (6 bases). The V gene lost 2 bases and the J gene lost 5 bases, with 12 bases spanning the gap. The CDR3 sequence is 14 residues long. The germline CDR1 and CDR2 sequences are LNHNV and YYDKDF (reference sequence). In DNA form, the CDR3 reads TGTGCCACCAGCAGACGGGACTCTGGTGAGACCCAGTACTTC. It encodes CATSRRDSGETQYF.

Here the CDR3 DNA reads TGTGCCAGCAGCTTGGAAGCGGGAGTTAAAAATGAGCAGTTCTTC. Amino acids: CASSLEAGVKNEQFF. V usage is TRBV5-5 and J usage is TRBJ2-1; 8 bases map to TRBD2. Per the germline V gene, CDR1 is SGHKS and CDR2 is YYEKEE (reference sequence). This CDR3 comprises 15 residues. Unmatched junction bases numbered 6, after V lost 0 bases and J lost 7 bases. Together with reference TRBV5-5 and TRBJ2-1, the CDR3 gives the full variable domain: DAGVTQSPTHLIKTRGQQVTLRCSPISGHKSVSWYQQVLGQGPQFIFQYYEKEERGRGNFPDRFSARQFPNYSSELNVNALLLGDSALYLCASSLEAGVKNEQFFGPGTRLTVL.

CDR3 bases: TGTGCCAGCAGCTCCCGACTGGACGACAGGGGGAGGGAGGGCTACACCTTC. Translation gives CASSSRLDDRGREGYTF. The V gene is TRBV5-6, the J gene TRBJ1-2; 9 bases are shared with TRBD1. This CDR3 region has 17 residues. V trimming: 3 bases; J trimming: 8 bases; junction bases outside the gene matches: 17. Per germline, CDR1 SGHDT and CDR2 YYEEEE.

This sequence joins TRBV7-2 and TRBJ2-1, with 11 bases fitting TRBD2. The CDR3 loop spans 18 amino acids. Germline-derived CDR1 and CDR2 are SGHTA and FQGNSA. The V segment lost 0 bases and the J segment 0 bases; nucleotides outside the gene matches: 4. This chain's CDR3 is CASSLAASGGSSYNEQFF. CDR3 coding DNA: TGTGCCAGCAGCTTAGCGGCTAGCGGGGGGAGCTCCTACAATGAGCAGTTCTTC.